The entry below gives a single T cell receptor beta chain sequence along with its context. Antigen specificity is unknown. Preparation of the TCRbeta library used unique molecular identifiers. In TCRdb, the PCR reads were re-called with MiXCR into one record per CDR3 protein. The sample comprises 700,000 to 950,000 distinct CDR3 sequences, about 15% of which are singletons, and 5% rests with the top ten. The data belong to a study of T-cell reconstitution after alpha-beta-depleted transplantation in children. General study findings and limits: It was surviving recipient T cells and thymic progenitors that gave some patients high TCRbeta diversity at day 60. The authors attributed T-cell counts and diversity one year after transplant mostly to newly produced T cells. As was reported, about two months after transplant, alpha-beta T cells came from several hundred expanded graft clones.

Trimming cost V 1 base and J 6 bases; bases outside gene matches: 5. Germline V gives CDR1 LNHNV, CDR2 YYDKDF (reference sequence). CDR3 length: 14 residues. The input for sequencing was PBMCs, mostly from graft donor cells, taken 360 days after TCRalphabeta/CD19-depleted stem cell transplant. The source is a male patient between 10 and 17 years old who had a stem cell transplant for acute lymphoblastic leukemia, so the T cells may come from the graft donor. The V call is TRBV15, the J call TRBJ1-1; TRBD1 aligns across 7 bases. CDR3: CATSRGQGSAEAFF. The DNA for the CDR3 is TGTGCCACCAGCAGAGGACAGGGAAGCGCTGAAGCTTTCTTT. The full variable domain, in which reference TRBV15 and TRBJ1-1 provide the parts outside the CDR3, is DAMVIQNPRYQVTQFGKPVTLSCSQTLNHNVMYWYQQKSSQAPKLLFHYYDKDFNNEADTPDNFQSRRPNTSFCFLDIRSPGLGDTAMYLCATSRGQGSAEAFFGQGTRLTVV.